The T cell receptor beta chain described here comes from a study of PD-1 blockade in classical Hodgkin lymphoma. Here immunoSEQ multiplex PCR was the method, and the copy in TCRdb shows in-frame clones only, minus some. Among 12,000 or so clones, roughly 84% were seen once, and the ten largest hold about 38%. Relapse after autologous stem cell transplantation occurred in every patient, and brentuximab vedotin exposure varied. From thawed PBMCs, magnetic negative selection was used to isolate the CD8+ T cells. Germline lookup yields CDR1 SGHDT and CDR2 YYEEEE. This CDR3 has 13 amino acids. V lost 4 bases, J lost 7 bases, and 12 bases lay in between.

The TCR comes from a human donor with classical Hodgkin lymphoma. The chain carries TRBV5-6 and TRBJ1-5; D is undetermined. Sequencing used CD8+ T cells from blood, obtained at baseline. The CDR3 DNA is TGTGCCAGCAGCCTAGGTTGGGCCCAGCCCCAGCATTTT. Translation gives CASSLGWAQPQHF.